This TCR beta chain was recovered during a study of Graves' ophthalmopathy and Graves' hyperthyroidism. Notes on the study in general: Blood shared most expanded thyroid clonotypes above 0.001 frequency.

Investigators amplified TCR beta CDR3 regions from RNA transcripts. Scientists carried out first-round RT-PCR using HTBI primers and then a second-round multiplex PCR. TCRdb re-analysed the multiplex PCR reads in MiXCR, keeping a single row per CDR3 protein. The sample consists of roughly 410,000 distinct CDR3 sequences, 15% of them appearing once. This clonotype was picked up many times. The antigen is not known. Orbital computed tomography and thyroid ultrasound, along with TRAb, serum thyroxine and clinical symptoms, underpinned diagnosis. Sequencing was carried out using peripheral blood. The sequence came from a woman aged 18-30 years with stable Graves' hyperthyroidism.

The chain's CDR3 is CASTKPEARNEQYF. The CDR3 DNA reads TGTGCCAGCACCAAGCCGGAGGCACGTAACGAGCAGTACTTC. The V gene is TRBV6-2 or TRBV6-3, the J gene TRBJ2-7; D might be TRBD2 (5 bases). The CDR3 consists of 14 residues. CDR1 and CDR2 (germline): MNHEY, SVGEGT. Trimming stripped 7 bases from V and 5 bases from J, with 18 bases between.